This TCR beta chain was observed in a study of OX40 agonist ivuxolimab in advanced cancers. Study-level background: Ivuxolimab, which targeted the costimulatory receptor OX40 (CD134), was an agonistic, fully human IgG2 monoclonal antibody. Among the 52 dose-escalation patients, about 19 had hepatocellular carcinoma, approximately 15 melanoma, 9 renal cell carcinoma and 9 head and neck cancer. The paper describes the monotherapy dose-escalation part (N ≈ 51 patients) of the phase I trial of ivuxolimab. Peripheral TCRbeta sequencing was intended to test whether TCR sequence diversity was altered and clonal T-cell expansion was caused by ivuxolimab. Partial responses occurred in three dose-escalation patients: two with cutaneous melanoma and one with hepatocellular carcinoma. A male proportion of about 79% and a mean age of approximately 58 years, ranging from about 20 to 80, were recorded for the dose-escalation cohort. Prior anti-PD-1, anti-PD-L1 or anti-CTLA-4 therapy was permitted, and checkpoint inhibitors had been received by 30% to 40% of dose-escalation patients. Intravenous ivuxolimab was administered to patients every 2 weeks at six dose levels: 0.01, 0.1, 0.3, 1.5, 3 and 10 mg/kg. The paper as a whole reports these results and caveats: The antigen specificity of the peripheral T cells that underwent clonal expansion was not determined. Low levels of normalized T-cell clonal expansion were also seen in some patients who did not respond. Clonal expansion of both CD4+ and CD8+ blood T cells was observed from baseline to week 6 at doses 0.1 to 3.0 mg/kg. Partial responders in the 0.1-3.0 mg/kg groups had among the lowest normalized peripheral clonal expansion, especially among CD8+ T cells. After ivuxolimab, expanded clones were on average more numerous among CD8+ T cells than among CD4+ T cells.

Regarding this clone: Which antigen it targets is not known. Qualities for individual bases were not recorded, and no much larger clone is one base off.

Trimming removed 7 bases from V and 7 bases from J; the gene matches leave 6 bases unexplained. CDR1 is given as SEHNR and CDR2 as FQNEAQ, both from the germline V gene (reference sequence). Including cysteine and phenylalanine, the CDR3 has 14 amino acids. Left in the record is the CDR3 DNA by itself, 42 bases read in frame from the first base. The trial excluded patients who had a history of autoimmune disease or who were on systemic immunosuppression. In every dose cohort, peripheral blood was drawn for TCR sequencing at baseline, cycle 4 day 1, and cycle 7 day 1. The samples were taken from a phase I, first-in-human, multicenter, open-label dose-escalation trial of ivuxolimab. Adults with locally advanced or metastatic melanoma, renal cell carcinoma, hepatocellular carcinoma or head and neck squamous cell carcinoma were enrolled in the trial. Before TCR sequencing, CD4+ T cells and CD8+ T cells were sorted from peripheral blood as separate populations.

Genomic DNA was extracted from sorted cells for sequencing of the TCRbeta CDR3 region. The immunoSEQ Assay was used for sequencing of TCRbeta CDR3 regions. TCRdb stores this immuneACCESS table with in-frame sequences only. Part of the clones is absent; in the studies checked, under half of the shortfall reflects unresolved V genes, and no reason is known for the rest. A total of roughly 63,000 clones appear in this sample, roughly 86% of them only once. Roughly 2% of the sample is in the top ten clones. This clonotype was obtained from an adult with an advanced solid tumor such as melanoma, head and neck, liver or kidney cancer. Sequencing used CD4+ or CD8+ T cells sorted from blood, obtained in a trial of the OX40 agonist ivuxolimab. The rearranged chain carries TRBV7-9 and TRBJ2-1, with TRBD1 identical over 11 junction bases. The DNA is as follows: TGTGCCAGCACCTTTGGACAGGGGGCAAATGAGCAGTTCTTC. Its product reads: CASTFGQGANEQFF.